The source of this TCR beta chain is a study of T cell repertoires in cytomegalovirus infection. Study-wide findings and caveats: What dominated the ex vivo response were HLA-C-restricted CMV-specific TCR beta clonotypes.

TCRdb used MiXCR to reprocess the reads, holding one entry per CDR3 protein. The sample yields around 900,000 distinct CDR3 sequences, roughly 30% seen once. Regarding this clonotype: Its specificity is unknown.

There are 15 residues in the CDR3. V shed 6 bases and J shed 2 bases, with 16 bases lying between them. Germline CDR1 MNHEY, CDR2 SVGEGT. The chain recombines TRBV6-2 or TRBV6-3 with TRBJ1-1; D is unclear. The input for sequencing was cultured CD8+ T cells from PBMCs, taken from culture after CMV antigen stimulation. The TCR was taken from a human donor in good health (CMV status not recorded). Some clones in this sample may be carry-over from other donors' samples. The CDR3 is CASSEFRTANTEAFF. The CDR3, as DNA: TGTGCCAGCAGCGAATTTCGGACGGCTAACACTGAAGCTTTCTTT.